This paragraph reports one TCR beta chain. No antigen is known for it. This CDR3 comprises 16 residues. Deletions cut 1 base from V and 5 bases from J, with 12 bases between. Germline CDR1 reads MDHEN; CDR2 reads SYDVKM. This sample was taken from a study of blood T cells in healthy people across ages. Study observations and caveats: In these data, TCR beta diversity tracked strongly with naive T cell percentage. Comparison with aged donors showed that long-lived donors had more naive CD4+ cells and higher diversity.

Primers used in a second PCR of about 7 to 12 cycles were a sample-barcoded 5' primer and a J-beta primer mix. Template switching added a 12-random-nucleotide identifier to every cDNA molecule. TCRdb independently ran MiXCR on the 5' RACE reads; one entry per CDR3 protein. The sample has over a million distinct CDR3 sequences, over 35% seen once. The receptor was isolated from a woman aged 55 to 70 in good health. V is TRBV28 and J is TRBJ1-6; possible D gene TRBD1, 6 bases. The sample consisted of blood. CDR3 sequence (DNA): TGTGCCAGCAGTTTATTCAGGGGAGGAAATAATTCACCCCTCCACTTT. The encoded protein is CASSLFRGGNNSPLHF.